These T cell receptor beta chains were read from a single sample in a study of shared clonotypes between healthy human individuals. TCRdb's table, derived via immunoSEQ multiplex PCR, lists solely in-frame clones and lacks some. The sample lists around 2.1 million clones, about 92% occurring once. Material: naive CD8+ T cells from PBMCs. The receptors were sampled from a man between 18 and 35 years old in good health. Some clones in this sample may be carry-over from other donors' samples. The CDR3 runs from the conserved cysteine through the conserved F or W. A D gene is named only where the DNA matches it firmly. Clone size is shown for a subset of rows, as once, few, many or a class of expanded clone.

j_call: TRBJ1-4
clone_size: NA
d_call: TRBD1
v_call: TRBV29-1
cdr3_nt: TGCAGCGTCAAGAACCGGGACAGTAATGAAAAACTGTTTTTT
cdr3_aa: CSVKNRDSNEKLFF

j_call: TRBJ1-2
clone_size: NA
d_call: NA
v_call: TRBV29-1
cdr3_nt: TGCAGCGTTTGGGACATGAGCAACTATGGCTACACCTTC
cdr3_aa: CSVWDMSNYGYTF

j_call: TRBJ1-1
clone_size: NA
d_call: TRBD1
v_call: TRBV9
cdr3_nt: TGTGCCAGCAGCCCTATACTGACAGGGATGAACACTGAAGCTTTCTTT
cdr3_aa: CASSPILTGMNTEAFF

j_call: TRBJ2-7
clone_size: NA
d_call: TRBD2
v_call: TRBV7-2
cdr3_nt: TGTGCCAGCAGAAAACTAGCGGGATCCTACGAGCAGTACTTC
cdr3_aa: CASRKLAGSYEQYF

j_call: TRBJ1-3
clone_size: NA
d_call: TRBD1
v_call: TRBV7-9
cdr3_nt: TGTGCCAGCAGCCCCGACCGGACAGGGCTTGACACCATATATTTT
cdr3_aa: CASSPDRTGLDTIYF

j_call: TRBJ2-1
clone_size: few
d_call: NA
v_call: TRBV19
cdr3_nt: TGTGCCACCCGGGACAATGAGCAGTTCTTC
cdr3_aa: CATRDNEQFF

j_call: TRBJ2-7
clone_size: NA
d_call: NA
v_call: TRBV20-1
cdr3_nt: TGCAGTGCGCCCCTTAACGAGCAGTACTTC
cdr3_aa: CSAPLNEQYF

j_call: TRBJ2-3
clone_size: NA
d_call: TRBD2
v_call: TRBV15
cdr3_nt: TGTGCCACCAGCGCGGGAGGGGTCACAGATACGCAGTATTTT
cdr3_aa: CATSAGGVTDTQYF

j_call: TRBJ2-4
clone_size: NA
d_call: NA
v_call: TRBV13
cdr3_nt: TGTGCCAGCAGCTTTTTGACCCATGAAGCCAAAAACATTCAGTACTTC
cdr3_aa: CASSFLTHEAKNIQYF

j_call: TRBJ2-3
clone_size: NA
d_call: NA
v_call: TRBV29-1
cdr3_nt: TGCAGCGTTGAAGATGTAACAGGGAGGGATACGCAGTATTTT
cdr3_aa: CSVEDVTGRDTQYF

j_call: TRBJ1-1
clone_size: NA
d_call: NA
v_call: TRBV6-1
cdr3_nt: TGTGCCAGCAGTGAGGCGGGGGGGAACACTGAAGCTTTCTTT
cdr3_aa: CASSEAGGNTEAFF

j_call: TRBJ2-1
clone_size: NA
d_call: TRBD1
v_call: TRBV30
cdr3_nt: TGTGCCTGTAGTCCGGGACAGGGTATCGATGAGCAGTTCTTC
cdr3_aa: CACSPGQGIDEQFF

j_call: TRBJ1-2
clone_size: NA
d_call: NA
v_call: TRBV2
cdr3_nt: TGTGCCAGCAGTGAAGGCCGACTTTATGGCTACACCTTC
cdr3_aa: CASSEGRLYGYTF

j_call: TRBJ2-3
clone_size: NA
d_call: TRBD2
v_call: TRBV7-3
cdr3_nt: TGTGCCAGCAGCCTCGGGACTAGCGGTAGCACAGATACGCAGTATTTT
cdr3_aa: CASSLGTSGSTDTQYF

j_call: TRBJ2-3
clone_size: NA
d_call: NA
v_call: TRBV6-1
cdr3_nt: TGTGCCAGCAGTGTGACCTTTTGGATTGGCACAGATACGCAGTATTTT
cdr3_aa: CASSVTFWIGTDTQYF

j_call: TRBJ2-2
clone_size: NA
d_call: NA
v_call: TRBV28
cdr3_nt: TGTGCCAGCAGTTTACGCATGATGTGGGAGCTGTTTTTT
cdr3_aa: CASSLRMMWELFF

j_call: TRBJ2-3
clone_size: NA
d_call: NA
v_call: TRBV5-6
cdr3_nt: TGTGCCAGCAGCCCCCAGGGAGATACGCAGTATTTT
cdr3_aa: CASSPQGDTQYF

j_call: TRBJ2-2
clone_size: NA
d_call: NA
v_call: TRBV7-9
cdr3_nt: TGTGCCAGCAGCTTAGTCCAGGAGGGGAACACCGGGGAGCTGTTTTTT
cdr3_aa: CASSLVQEGNTGELFF

j_call: TRBJ2-1
clone_size: NA
d_call: TRBD2
v_call: TRBV13
cdr3_nt: TGTGCCAGCAGCCGACTAGCGGGAGGGGGAAGAAGGACACATGAGCAGTTCTTC
cdr3_aa: CASSRLAGGGRRTHEQFF

j_call: TRBJ1-1
clone_size: NA
d_call: NA
v_call: TRBV2
cdr3_nt: TGTGCCAGCAGTGGATTGGGGCGGCAGTCGAACACTGAAGCTTTCTTT
cdr3_aa: CASSGLGRQSNTEAFF

j_call: TRBJ2-1
clone_size: NA
d_call: TRBD2
v_call: TRBV15
cdr3_nt: TGTGCCACCAGCAGAGATCGCCTAGCGGACTACAATGAGCAGTTCTTC
cdr3_aa: CATSRDRLADYNEQFF

j_call: TRBJ1-5
clone_size: once
d_call: TRBD1
v_call: TRBV19
cdr3_nt: TGTGCCAGACCCCGGGACAGGGACGGTCAGCCCCAGCATTTT
cdr3_aa: CARPRDRDGQPQHF

j_call: TRBJ1-1
clone_size: NA
d_call: NA
v_call: TRBV19
cdr3_nt: TGTGCCAGTAGCCGGGGAGGGAGGAATACTGAAGCTTTCTTT
cdr3_aa: CASSRGGRNTEAFF

j_call: TRBJ2-7
clone_size: NA
d_call: TRBD1
v_call: TRBV4-1
cdr3_nt: TGCGCCAGCAGCCTCGGGACAGGGGAATCCTACGAGCAGTACTTC
cdr3_aa: CASSLGTGESYEQYF

j_call: TRBJ2-1
clone_size: NA
d_call: TRBD2
v_call: TRBV29-1
cdr3_nt: TGCAGCGTTGTGCCCCAACTAGCGTTTGAGCAGTTCTTC
cdr3_aa: CSVVPQLAFEQFF

j_call: TRBJ2-7
clone_size: NA
d_call: NA
v_call: TRBV27
cdr3_nt: TGTGCCAGCAGTTTAGGAAGCTGGGACGGCTACGAGCAGTACTTC
cdr3_aa: CASSLGSWDGYEQYF

j_call: TRBJ2-1
clone_size: NA
d_call: NA
v_call: TRBV10-3
cdr3_nt: TGTGCCATCAGTGATGGTAGCGGATATTACAATGAGCAGTTCTTC
cdr3_aa: CAISDGSGYYNEQFF

j_call: TRBJ2-3
clone_size: NA
d_call: NA
v_call: TRBV27
cdr3_nt: TGTGCCAGCAGTTTGGGCCCGGGAACTGTGTCAGATACGCAGTATTTT
cdr3_aa: CASSLGPGTVSDTQYF

j_call: TRBJ2-3
clone_size: once
d_call: TRBD2
v_call: TRBV7-9
cdr3_nt: TGTGCCAGCAGTAGTCAGCGGGAAGTTTTAACAGATACGCAGTATTTT
cdr3_aa: CASSSQREVLTDTQYF

j_call: TRBJ1-6
clone_size: NA
d_call: NA
v_call: TRBV13
cdr3_nt: TGTGCCAGCAGCCCTAGGACAGCGGAGTATAATTCACCCCTCCACTTT
cdr3_aa: CASSPRTAEYNSPLHF

j_call: TRBJ1-2
clone_size: NA
d_call: NA
v_call: TRBV29-1
cdr3_nt: TGCAGCGTTGCTTACCGCCGGGAAAACTATGGCTACACCTTC
cdr3_aa: CSVAYRRENYGYTF

j_call: TRBJ2-7
clone_size: NA
d_call: NA
v_call: TRBV29-1
cdr3_nt: TGCAGCGTTGTAATGGGTCGCGGCGAGCAGTACTTC
cdr3_aa: CSVVMGRGEQYF

j_call: TRBJ2-7
clone_size: NA
d_call: TRBD1
v_call: TRBV7-8
cdr3_nt: TGTGCCAGCAGCGCGACAGGGAGCTCCTACGAGCAGTACTTC
cdr3_aa: CASSATGSSYEQYF

j_call: TRBJ1-5
clone_size: NA
d_call: NA
v_call: TRBV6-6
cdr3_nt: TGTGCCAGCAGTCCCGGGGCCCGGCTGGGCAATCAGCCCCAGCATTTT
cdr3_aa: CASSPGARLGNQPQHF

j_call: TRBJ1-2
clone_size: once
d_call: TRBD1
v_call: TRBV6-5
cdr3_nt: TGTGCCAGCAGTTACTCCGGACAGGGGAACTATGGCTACACCTTC
cdr3_aa: CASSYSGQGNYGYTF

j_call: TRBJ1-1
clone_size: NA
d_call: NA
v_call: TRBV7-2
cdr3_nt: TGTGCCAGCAGCCCACACCTGGGTTACACTGAAGCTTTCTTT
cdr3_aa: CASSPHLGYTEAFF

j_call: TRBJ2-3
clone_size: NA
d_call: TRBD1
v_call: TRBV28
cdr3_nt: TGTGCCAGCAGTTTGGGGACAGGGGTCGGAGATACGCAGTATTTT
cdr3_aa: CASSLGTGVGDTQYF

j_call: TRBJ2-7
clone_size: NA
d_call: NA
v_call: TRBV5-1
cdr3_nt: TGCGCCAGCAGCTTGAGGCAGCCCAACTCCTACGAGCAGTACTTC
cdr3_aa: CASSLRQPNSYEQYF

j_call: TRBJ1-4
clone_size: NA
d_call: NA
v_call: TRBV7-9
cdr3_nt: TGTGCCAGCGGAGGGGGAATTAATGAAAAACTGTTTTTT
cdr3_aa: CASGGGINEKLFF

j_call: TRBJ2-7
clone_size: NA
d_call: NA
v_call: TRBV13
cdr3_nt: TGTGCCAGCAGTCCGGGAGAACCCTACGAGCAGTACTTC
cdr3_aa: CASSPGEPYEQYF

j_call: TRBJ1-2
clone_size: NA
d_call: NA
v_call: TRBV27
cdr3_nt: TGTGCCAGCAGTTTATGGTCGGGGATGGGGGGCTACACCTTC
cdr3_aa: CASSLWSGMGGYTF

j_call: TRBJ1-5
clone_size: NA
d_call: TRBD1
v_call: TRBV19
cdr3_nt: TGTGCCAGTAGTATGGGGGCAGGGGGGATTCAGCCCCAGCATTTT
cdr3_aa: CASSMGAGGIQPQHF

j_call: TRBJ1-2
clone_size: NA
d_call: NA
v_call: TRBV5-1
cdr3_nt: TGCGCCAGCAGCTTCTCAGGGAACTATGGCTACACCTTC
cdr3_aa: CASSFSGNYGYTF

j_call: TRBJ2-7
clone_size: NA
d_call: NA
v_call: TRBV15
cdr3_nt: TGTGCCACCAGCAGTAGCGCAGGCCCTTCCTACGAGCAGTACTTC
cdr3_aa: CATSSSAGPSYEQYF

j_call: TRBJ2-1
clone_size: NA
d_call: NA
v_call: TRBV10-3
cdr3_nt: TGTGCCATCTCTCGGGCGGGCTCCTACAATGAGCAGTTCTTC
cdr3_aa: CAISRAGSYNEQFF

j_call: TRBJ2-7
clone_size: NA
d_call: NA
v_call: TRBV5-6
cdr3_nt: TGTGCCAGCAGCTTCCAATACGAGCAGTACTTC
cdr3_aa: CASSFQYEQYF

j_call: TRBJ2-7
clone_size: NA
d_call: TRBD1
v_call: TRBV11-2
cdr3_nt: TGTGCCAGCAGCTTCATAAGGGACAGGATCTCCTACGAGCAGTACTTC
cdr3_aa: CASSFIRDRISYEQYF

j_call: TRBJ2-7
clone_size: NA
d_call: NA
v_call: TRBV7-5
cdr3_nt: TGTGCCAGAAGCCCGACTACCCCTGGGGAGCAGTACTTC
cdr3_aa: CARSPTTPGEQYF

j_call: TRBJ2-3
clone_size: NA
d_call: NA
v_call: TRBV6-6
cdr3_nt: TGTGCCAGCAGTTACGGACTAACTAGCACAGATACGCAGTATTTT
cdr3_aa: CASSYGLTSTDTQYF

j_call: TRBJ2-5
clone_size: NA
d_call: TRBD2
v_call: TRBV28
cdr3_nt: TGTGCCAGCAAGTTGCGACTAGCGGGGACTCGGGGGGAGACCCAGTACTTC
cdr3_aa: CASKLRLAGTRGETQYF

j_call: TRBJ2-2
clone_size: NA
d_call: TRBD1
v_call: TRBV6-1
cdr3_nt: TGTGCCAGCAGTGCTTTAGGGACAGGGAGGACCGGGGAGCTGTTTTTT
cdr3_aa: CASSALGTGRTGELFF

j_call: TRBJ2-7
clone_size: NA
d_call: NA
v_call: TRBV28
cdr3_nt: TGTGCCAGCAGTCCCACATATTACGAGCAGTACTTC
cdr3_aa: CASSPTYYEQYF